The rows below give T cell receptor beta chains drawn from one sample of a study of blood T cell repertoires in COVID-19. The assay was immunoSEQ multiplex PCR, and TCRdb's table has in-frame clones only and misses some. The data hold some 200,000 clones, with around 84% observed a single time. Sequenced: peripheral blood. The receptors originated from a woman older than 75 with COVID-19, enrolled during active disease. Both conserved end residues are part of each CDR3. Fields, in order: clone size, J gene, D gene, V gene, CDR3 protein, CDR3 DNA. The D gene is left open where the match is weak. Only part of the rows carry a size: once, few, many, or a class if the clone is expanded.

clone size: few
J gene: TRBJ2-2
D gene: TRBD2
V gene: TRBV5-1
CDR3 protein: CASSWGLAGLNTGELFF
CDR3 DNA: TGCGCCAGCAGCTGGGGACTAGCGGGGTTAAACACCGGGGAGCTGTTTTTT

clone size: .
J gene: TRBJ2-3
D gene: .
V gene: TRBV11-2
CDR3 protein: CASSLTGLRGDTQYF
CDR3 DNA: TGTGCCAGCAGCTTAACAGGCTTAAGGGGAGATACGCAGTATTTT

clone size: .
J gene: TRBJ1-6
D gene: .
V gene: TRBV15
CDR3 protein: CATSEQGGSPLHF
CDR3 DNA: TGTGCCACCAGCGAACAGGGTGGATCACCCCTCCACTTT

clone size: few
J gene: TRBJ2-7
D gene: .
V gene: TRBV28
CDR3 protein: CASSSGVTGGEDEQYF
CDR3 DNA: TGTGCCAGCAGTTCTGGAGTTACAGGGGGGGAGGACGAGCAGTACTTC

clone size: .
J gene: TRBJ2-3
D gene: TRBD2
V gene: TRBV7-6
CDR3 protein: CATSGGGPRTDTQYF
CDR3 DNA: TGTGCCACTTCCGGGGGGGGGCCCCGCACAGATACGCAGTATTTT

clone size: few
J gene: TRBJ2-1
D gene: .
V gene: TRBV9
CDR3 protein: CASSVVAGTSYNEQFF
CDR3 DNA: TGTGCCAGCAGCGTTGTCGCGGGGACCTCCTACAATGAGCAGTTCTTC

clone size: .
J gene: TRBJ2-3
D gene: TRBD1
V gene: TRBV11-1
CDR3 protein: CASSSLQGAGDTQYF
CDR3 DNA: TGTGCCAGCAGCTCCCTACAGGGGGCCGGAGATACGCAGTATTTT

clone size: few
J gene: TRBJ2-7
D gene: TRBD1
V gene: TRBV5-1
CDR3 protein: CASSGRDSGSYEQYF
CDR3 DNA: TGCGCCAGCAGCGGTCGGGACAGTGGCTCCTACGAGCAGTACTTC

clone size: .
J gene: TRBJ2-5
D gene: TRBD2
V gene: TRBV4-1
CDR3 protein: CASSQDLGRGVGETQYF
CDR3 DNA: TGCGCCAGCAGCCAAGATCTTGGGCGGGGGGTCGGCGAGACCCAGTACTTC

clone size: .
J gene: TRBJ2-7
D gene: TRBD1
V gene: TRBV28
CDR3 protein: CASRQGASYEQYF
CDR3 DNA: TGTGCCAGCCGACAGGGGGCATCCTACGAGCAGTACTTC

clone size: .
J gene: TRBJ1-6
D gene: .
V gene: TRBV5-1
CDR3 protein: CASSFGTSGNSPLHF
CDR3 DNA: TGCGCCAGCAGCTTCGGTACTAGCGGGAATTCACCCCTCCACTTT

clone size: .
J gene: TRBJ1-4
D gene: .
V gene: TRBV18
CDR3 protein: CASSPPSGGDEKLFF
CDR3 DNA: TGTGCCAGCTCACCACCATCAGGAGGTGATGAAAAACTGTTTTTT

clone size: .
J gene: TRBJ2-2
D gene: TRBD1
V gene: TRBV7-6
CDR3 protein: CASTRLGQLNTGELFF
CDR3 DNA: TGTGCCAGCACCCGATTGGGACAGTTGAACACCGGGGAGCTGTTTTTT

clone size: .
J gene: TRBJ2-1
D gene: TRBD1
V gene: TRBV5-1
CDR3 protein: CASSLLGQDSSEQFF
CDR3 DNA: TGCGCCAGCAGCTTGTTAGGACAGGACTCAAGCGAGCAGTTCTTC

clone size: .
J gene: TRBJ2-5
D gene: TRBD2
V gene: TRBV15
CDR3 protein: CATSRSRLAGAASRETQYF
CDR3 DNA: TGTGCCACCAGCAGATCCCGACTAGCGGGGGCCGCCTCAAGAGAGACCCAGTACTTC

clone size: once
J gene: TRBJ2-7
D gene: .
V gene: TRBV28
CDR3 protein: CASSLTGSGRSYEQYF
CDR3 DNA: TGTGCCAGCAGTCTGACAGGCTCGGGAAGATCCTACGAGCAGTACTTC

clone size: .
J gene: TRBJ2-4
D gene: .
V gene: TRBV3-1/TRBV3-2
CDR3 protein: CASSQDRASKYKNIQYF
CDR3 DNA: TGTGCCAGCAGCCAAGATCGGGCTAGCAAGTACAAAAACATTCAGTACTTC

clone size: .
J gene: TRBJ2-7
D gene: .
V gene: TRBV1
CDR3 protein: CTSSQDTGSYEQYF
CDR3 DNA: TGCACCAGCAGCCAAGATACAGGGAGCTACGAGCAGTACTTC

clone size: .
J gene: TRBJ2-5
D gene: TRBD2
V gene: TRBV7-2
CDR3 protein: CASSYLGLAVGETQYF
CDR3 DNA: TGTGCCAGCAGTTACCTTGGACTAGCGGTAGGGGAGACCCAGTACTTC

clone size: .
J gene: TRBJ2-1
D gene: TRBD2
V gene: TRBV19
CDR3 protein: CASSPGTSGGAFYNEQFF
CDR3 DNA: TGTGCCAGTAGCCCTGGGACTAGCGGGGGCGCGTTCTACAATGAGCAGTTCTTC